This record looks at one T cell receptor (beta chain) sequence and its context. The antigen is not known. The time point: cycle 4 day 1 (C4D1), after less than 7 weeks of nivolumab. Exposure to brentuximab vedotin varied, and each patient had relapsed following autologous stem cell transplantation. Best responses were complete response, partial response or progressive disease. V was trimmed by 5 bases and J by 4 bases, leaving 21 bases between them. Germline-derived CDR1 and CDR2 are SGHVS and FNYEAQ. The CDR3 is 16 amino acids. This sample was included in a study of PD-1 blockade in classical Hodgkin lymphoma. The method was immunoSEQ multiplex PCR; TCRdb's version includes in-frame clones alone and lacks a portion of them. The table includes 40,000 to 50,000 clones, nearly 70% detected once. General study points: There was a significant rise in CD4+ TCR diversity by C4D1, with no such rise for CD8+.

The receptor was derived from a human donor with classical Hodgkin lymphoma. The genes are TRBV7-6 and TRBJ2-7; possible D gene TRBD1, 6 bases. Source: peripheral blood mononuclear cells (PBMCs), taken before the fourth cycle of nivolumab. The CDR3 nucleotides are TGTGCCAGCAGCGCCAGGCAGGGGAATAGAATTTACGAGCAGTACTTC. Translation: CASSARQGNRIYEQYF. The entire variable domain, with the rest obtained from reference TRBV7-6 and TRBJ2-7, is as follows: GAGVSQSPRYKVTKRGQDVALRCDPISGHVSLYWYRQALGQGPEFLTYFNYEAQQDKSGLPNDRFSAERPEGSISTLTIQRTEQRDSAMYRCASSARQGNRIYEQYFGPGTRLTVT.